This TCR beta chain was captured by sequencing in a study of blood T cell repertoires in COVID-19. V lost 10 bases and J 5 bases, leaving 12 bases between the germline ends. The CDR3 has 12 amino acids. Study processing details: Reference gene primer amplification in the assay estimated nucleated cell counts. Profiling relied on immunoSEQ multiplex PCR, and the TCRdb table lists in-frame clones only, not all of them. V, J and clone size derive from that table, while D and trimming were established from the DNA sequence. Of fewer than 400,000 clones in the sample, around nine tenths were seen once. Assignments of participants to cohorts depended upon their own reported clinical history.

This chain uses TRBV12-3 or TRBV12-4 with TRBJ2-1; weak D call: TRBD2 (7 bases). Material for sequencing was PBMCs or T cells enriched from blood (not recorded which). The clonotype was recovered from a woman aged 45-59 years who had recovered from COVID-19. CDR3 in amino acids: CATRGAHNEQFF. In nucleotides, the CDR3 is TGTGCCACTCGGGGGGCACACAATGAGCAGTTCTTC.